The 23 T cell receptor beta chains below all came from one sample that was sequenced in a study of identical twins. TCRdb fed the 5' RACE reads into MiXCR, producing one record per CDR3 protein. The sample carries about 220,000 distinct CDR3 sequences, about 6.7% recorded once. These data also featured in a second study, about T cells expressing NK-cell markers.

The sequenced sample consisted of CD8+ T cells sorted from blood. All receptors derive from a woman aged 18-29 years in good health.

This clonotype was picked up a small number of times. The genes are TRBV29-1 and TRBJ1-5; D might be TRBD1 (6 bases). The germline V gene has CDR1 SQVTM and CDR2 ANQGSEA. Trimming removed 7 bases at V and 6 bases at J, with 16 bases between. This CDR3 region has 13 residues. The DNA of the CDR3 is TGCAGCGCGGAACAGGGACGGGGTCAGCCCCAGCATTTT. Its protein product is CSAEQGRGQPQHF.

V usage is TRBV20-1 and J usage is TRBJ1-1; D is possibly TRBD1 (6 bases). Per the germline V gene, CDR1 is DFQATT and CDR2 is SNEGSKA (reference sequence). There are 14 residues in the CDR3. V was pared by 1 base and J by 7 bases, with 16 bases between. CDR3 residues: CSARAAEGGIEAFF. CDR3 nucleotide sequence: TGCAGTGCTAGAGCCGCCGAGGGGGGGATTGAAGCTTTCTTT.

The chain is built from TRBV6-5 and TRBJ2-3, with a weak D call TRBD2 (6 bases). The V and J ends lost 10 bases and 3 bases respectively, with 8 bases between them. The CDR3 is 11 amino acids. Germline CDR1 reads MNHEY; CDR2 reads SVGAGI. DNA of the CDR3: TGTGCCACTAGCGTAACAGATACGCAGTATTTT. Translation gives CATSVTDTQYF.

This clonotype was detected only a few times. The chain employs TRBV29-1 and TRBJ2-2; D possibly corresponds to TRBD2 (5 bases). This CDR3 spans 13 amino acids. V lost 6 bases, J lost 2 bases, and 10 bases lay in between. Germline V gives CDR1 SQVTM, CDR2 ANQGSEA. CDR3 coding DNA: TGCAGCGTCCGGACTGATAACACCGGGGAGCTGTTTTTT. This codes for CSVRTDNTGELFF.

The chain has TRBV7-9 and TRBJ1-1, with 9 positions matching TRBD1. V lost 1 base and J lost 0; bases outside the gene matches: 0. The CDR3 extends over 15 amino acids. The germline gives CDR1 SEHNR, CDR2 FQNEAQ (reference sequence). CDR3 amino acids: CASSLGTGVNTEAFF. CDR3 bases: TGTGCCAGCAGCTTAGGGACAGGGGTGAACACTGAAGCTTTCTTT. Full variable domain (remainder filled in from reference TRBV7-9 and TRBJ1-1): DTGVSQNPRHKITKRGQNVTFRCDPISEHNRLYWYRQTLGQGPEFLTYFQNEAQLEKSRLLSDRFSAERPKGSFSTLEIQRTEQGDSAMYLCASSLGTGVNTEAFFGQGTRLTVV.

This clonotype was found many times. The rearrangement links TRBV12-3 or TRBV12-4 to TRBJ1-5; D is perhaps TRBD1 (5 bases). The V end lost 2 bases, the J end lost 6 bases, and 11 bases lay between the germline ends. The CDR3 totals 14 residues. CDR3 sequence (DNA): TGTGCCAGCAGTTTAAAGGGTAGGGGTCAGCCCCAGCATTTT. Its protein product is CASSLKGRGQPQHF.

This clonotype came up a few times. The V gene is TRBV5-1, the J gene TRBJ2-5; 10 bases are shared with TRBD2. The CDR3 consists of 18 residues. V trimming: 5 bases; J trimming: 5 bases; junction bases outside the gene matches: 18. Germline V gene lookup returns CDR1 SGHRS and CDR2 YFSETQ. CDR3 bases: TGCGCCAGCAGGGAGACCGGGACTAGCGACCTATTTGGGGAGACCCAGTACTTC. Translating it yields CASRETGTSDLFGETQYF.

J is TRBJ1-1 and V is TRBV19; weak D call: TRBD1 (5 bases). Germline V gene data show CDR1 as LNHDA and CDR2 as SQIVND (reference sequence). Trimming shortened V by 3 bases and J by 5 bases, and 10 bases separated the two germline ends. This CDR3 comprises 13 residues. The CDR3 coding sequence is TGTGCCAGTAGTATGGGACCGAGTACTGAAGCTTTCTTT. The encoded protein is CASSMGPSTEAFF.

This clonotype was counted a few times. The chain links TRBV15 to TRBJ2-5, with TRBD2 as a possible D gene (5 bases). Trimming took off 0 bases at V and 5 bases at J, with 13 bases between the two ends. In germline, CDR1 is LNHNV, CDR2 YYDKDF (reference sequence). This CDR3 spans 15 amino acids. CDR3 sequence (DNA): TGTGCCACCAGCAGAGATTTCGGGGAAAGGGAGACCCAGTACTTC. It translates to CATSRDFGERETQYF.

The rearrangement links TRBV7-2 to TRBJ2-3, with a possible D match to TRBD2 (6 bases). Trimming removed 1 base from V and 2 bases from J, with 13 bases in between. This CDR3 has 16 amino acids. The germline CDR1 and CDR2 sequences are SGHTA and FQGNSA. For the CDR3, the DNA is TGTGCCAGCAGCTTAGTAGGGACTCGCTACACAGATACGCAGTATTTT. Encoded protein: CASSLVGTRYTDTQYF.

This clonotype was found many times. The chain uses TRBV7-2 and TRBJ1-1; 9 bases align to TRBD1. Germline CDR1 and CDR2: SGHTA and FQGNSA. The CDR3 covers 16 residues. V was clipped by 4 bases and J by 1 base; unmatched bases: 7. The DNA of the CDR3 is TGTGCCAGCAGCTCACATGAGGGACAGGGGAACACTGAAGCTTTCTTT. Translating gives CASSSHEGQGNTEAFF.

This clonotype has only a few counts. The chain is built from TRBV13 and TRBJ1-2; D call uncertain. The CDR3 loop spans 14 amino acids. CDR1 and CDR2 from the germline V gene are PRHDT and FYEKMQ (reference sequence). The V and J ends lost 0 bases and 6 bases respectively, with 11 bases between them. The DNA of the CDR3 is TGTGCCAGCAGCTTAGGGATTAAAAACCATGGCTACACCTTC. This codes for CASSLGIKNHGYTF.

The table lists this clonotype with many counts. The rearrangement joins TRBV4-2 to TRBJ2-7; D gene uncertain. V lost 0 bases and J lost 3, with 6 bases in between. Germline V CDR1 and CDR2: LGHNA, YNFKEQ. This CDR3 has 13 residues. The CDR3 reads CASSQDHSYEQYF. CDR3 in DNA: TGTGCCAGCAGCCAAGACCACAGCTACGAGCAGTACTTC.

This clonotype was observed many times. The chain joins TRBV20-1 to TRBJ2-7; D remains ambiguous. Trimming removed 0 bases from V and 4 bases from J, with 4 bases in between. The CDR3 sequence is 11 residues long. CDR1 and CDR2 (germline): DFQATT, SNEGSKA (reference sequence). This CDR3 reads CSARDDYEQYF. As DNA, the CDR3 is TGCAGTGCTAGAGATGATTACGAGCAGTACTTC.

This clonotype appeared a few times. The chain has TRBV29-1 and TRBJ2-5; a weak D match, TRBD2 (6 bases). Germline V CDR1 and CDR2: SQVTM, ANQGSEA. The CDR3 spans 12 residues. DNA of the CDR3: TGCGGTGTGTGGGGGGAACGAGAGACCCAGTACTTC. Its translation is CGVWGERETQYF.

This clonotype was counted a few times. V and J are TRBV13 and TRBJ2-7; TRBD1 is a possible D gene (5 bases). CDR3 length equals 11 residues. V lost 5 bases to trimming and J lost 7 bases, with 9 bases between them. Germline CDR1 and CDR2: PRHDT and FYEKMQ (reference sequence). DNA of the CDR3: TGTGCCAGCAGCGGCCGACAGGAGCAGTACTTC. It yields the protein CASSGRQEQYF.

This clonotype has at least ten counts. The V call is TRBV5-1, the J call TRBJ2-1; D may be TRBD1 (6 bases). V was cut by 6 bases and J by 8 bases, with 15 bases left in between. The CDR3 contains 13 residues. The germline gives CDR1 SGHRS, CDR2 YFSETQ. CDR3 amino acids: CASKDPGADEQFF. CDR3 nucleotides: TGCGCCAGCAAAGATCCAGGGGCCGATGAGCAGTTCTTC.

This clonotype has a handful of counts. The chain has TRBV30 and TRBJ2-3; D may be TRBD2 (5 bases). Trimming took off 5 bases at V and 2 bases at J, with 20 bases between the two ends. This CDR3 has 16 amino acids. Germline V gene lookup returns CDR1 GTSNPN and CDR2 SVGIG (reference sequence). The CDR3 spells CAWGDPTEDLTDTQYF. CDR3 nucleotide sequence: TGTGCCTGGGGGGATCCGACGGAGGATCTCACAGATACGCAGTATTTT.

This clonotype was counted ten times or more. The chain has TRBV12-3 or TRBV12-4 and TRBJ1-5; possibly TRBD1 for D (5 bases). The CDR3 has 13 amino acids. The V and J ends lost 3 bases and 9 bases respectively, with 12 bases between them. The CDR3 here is CASSFGGLRPQHF. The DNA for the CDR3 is TGTGCCAGCAGTTTCGGGGGGTTACGGCCCCAGCATTTT.

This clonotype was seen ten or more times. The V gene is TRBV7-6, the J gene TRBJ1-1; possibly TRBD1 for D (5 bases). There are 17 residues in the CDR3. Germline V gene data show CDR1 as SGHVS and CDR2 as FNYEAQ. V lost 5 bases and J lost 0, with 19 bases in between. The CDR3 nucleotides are TGTGCCAGCAGCCGAAGCACGGCTCCGGGGGTGAACACTGAAGCTTTCTTT. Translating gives CASSRSTAPGVNTEAFF.

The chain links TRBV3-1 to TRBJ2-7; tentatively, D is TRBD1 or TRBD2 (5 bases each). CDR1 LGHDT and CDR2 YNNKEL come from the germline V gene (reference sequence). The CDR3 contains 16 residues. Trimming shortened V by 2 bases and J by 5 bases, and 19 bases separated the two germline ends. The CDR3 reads CASSQHPWGSPNEQYF. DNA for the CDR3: TGTGCCAGCAGCCAACATCCCTGGGGGAGCCCTAACGAGCAGTACTTC.

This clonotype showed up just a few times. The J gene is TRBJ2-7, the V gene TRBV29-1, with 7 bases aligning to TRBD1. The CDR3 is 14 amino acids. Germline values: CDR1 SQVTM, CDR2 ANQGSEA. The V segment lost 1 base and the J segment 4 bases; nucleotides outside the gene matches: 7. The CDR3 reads CSVEVSDRAYEQYF. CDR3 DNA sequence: TGCAGCGTTGAAGTGTCCGACAGGGCTTACGAGCAGTACTTC.

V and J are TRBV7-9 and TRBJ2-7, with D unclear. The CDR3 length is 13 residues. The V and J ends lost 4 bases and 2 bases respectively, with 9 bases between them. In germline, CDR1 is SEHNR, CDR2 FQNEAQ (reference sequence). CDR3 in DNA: TGTGCCAGCAGCTCGGACGTGCCCTACGAGCAGTACTTC. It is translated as CASSSDVPYEQYF.